A selection of T cell receptor beta chains follows, all from one sample in a study of blood T cell repertoires in COVID-19. The table came from immunoSEQ multiplex PCR; TCRdb's copy has only in-frame clones and leaves some out. The data contain 110,000 to 150,000 clones, more than 75% of them singletons. The sample was PBMCs or T cells enriched from blood (not recorded which). Receptor source: a man in his sixties who had recovered from COVID-19. The CDR3 runs from the conserved cysteine through the conserved F or W. Fields, in order: V gene, clone size, J gene, D gene, CDR3 DNA, CDR3 protein. D genes are given only for firm matches. Size tells how often a clone was seen (once, few, many) or the class of an expanded clone, and some rows leave it out.

v_gene: TRBV7-2; abundance: NA; j_gene: TRBJ2-7; d_gene: TRBD2; CDR3nt: TGTGCCAGCAGCCAAAGGGGACTAGCGGATTCCTTACGTCGATACGAGCAGTACTTC; CDR3aa: CASSQRGLADSLRRYEQYF
v_gene: TRBV28; abundance: once; j_gene: TRBJ1-4; d_gene: NA; CDR3nt: TGTGCCAGCAGGACCGGGGGGTCGTTTGAAAAACTGTTTTTT; CDR3aa: CASRTGGSFEKLFF
v_gene: TRBV5-1; abundance: NA; j_gene: TRBJ1-4; d_gene: NA; CDR3nt: TGCGCCAGCAGCTCCGCGGGGGGGGCGATTAATGAAAAACTGTTTTTT; CDR3aa: CASSSAGGAINEKLFF
v_gene: TRBV18; abundance: once; j_gene: TRBJ1-2; d_gene: NA; CDR3nt: TGTGCCAGCTCACCACCTCCTCCTAACTATGGCTACACCTTC; CDR3aa: CASSPPPPNYGYTF
v_gene: TRBV5-4; abundance: NA; j_gene: TRBJ2-5; d_gene: TRBD2; CDR3nt: TGTGCCAGCAGCTGGGGGGCAGCGGGAGGGCCCCAAGAGACCCAGTACTTC; CDR3aa: CASSWGAAGGPQETQYF
v_gene: TRBV15; abundance: NA; j_gene: TRBJ2-7; d_gene: NA; CDR3nt: TGTGCCACCAGAAGGACAACTCGCTACGAGCAGTACTTC; CDR3aa: CATRRTTRYEQYF
v_gene: TRBV6-5; abundance: NA; j_gene: TRBJ2-5; d_gene: NA; CDR3nt: TGTGCCAGCCGATGGACAGCCTCCCAAGAGACCCAGTACTTC; CDR3aa: CASRWTASQETQYF
v_gene: TRBV5-6; abundance: NA; j_gene: TRBJ2-3; d_gene: NA; CDR3nt: TGTGCCAGCAGCTTGGTTCGGGGGGCCGGCACAGATACGCAGTATTTT; CDR3aa: CASSLVRGAGTDTQYF
v_gene: TRBV3-1/TRBV3-2; abundance: few; j_gene: TRBJ2-3; d_gene: NA; CDR3nt: TGTGCCAGCAGTGGGAGGCCAGATACGCAGTATTTT; CDR3aa: CASSGRPDTQYF
v_gene: TRBV28; abundance: NA; j_gene: TRBJ1-3; d_gene: NA; CDR3nt: TGTGCCAGCAGTTCTTACGGTAGAAACACCATATATTTT; CDR3aa: CASSSYGRNTIYF
v_gene: TRBV28; abundance: NA; j_gene: TRBJ2-4; d_gene: TRBD1; CDR3nt: TGTGCCAGCAGTTTCGGACAGGCTGAAGACATTCAGTACTTC; CDR3aa: CASSFGQAEDIQYF
v_gene: TRBV5-1; abundance: NA; j_gene: TRBJ2-7; d_gene: TRBD2; CDR3nt: TGCGCCAGCAGCCATCCGGGACTAGCGGGGGGCGAGCAGTACTTC; CDR3aa: CASSHPGLAGGEQYF
v_gene: TRBV7-9; abundance: NA; j_gene: TRBJ2-3; d_gene: NA; CDR3nt: TGTGCCAGCAGCTTCATTAGTGGCACAGATACGCAGTATTTT; CDR3aa: CASSFISGTDTQYF
v_gene: TRBV2; abundance: NA; j_gene: TRBJ1-5; d_gene: TRBD1; CDR3nt: TGTGCCAGCAGCACAGGACAGGGTGGACAGCCCCAGCATTTT; CDR3aa: CASSTGQGGQPQHF
v_gene: TRBV29-1; abundance: NA; j_gene: TRBJ1-2; d_gene: TRBD1; CDR3nt: TGCAGCGTTGCGGGACAGGGGGATAACTATGGCTACACCTTC; CDR3aa: CSVAGQGDNYGYTF
v_gene: TRBV4-2; abundance: NA; j_gene: TRBJ1-4; d_gene: NA; CDR3nt: TGTGCCAGCGGGCCGACGGAAGTGGGTGAAAAACTGTTTTTT; CDR3aa: CASGPTEVGEKLFF